This T cell receptor (beta chain) was sequenced in a study of blood T cell repertoires in COVID-19. Study-wide background: Sources were T cells, B-cell-depleted T cells, or PBMCs; the material itself was cDNA or gDNA.

CDR1 is MGHRA and CDR2 is YSYEKL in the germline V gene. The V gene lost 4 bases and the J gene lost 6 bases, with 22 bases spanning the gap. The length of the CDR3 is 17 residues. Profiled with immunoSEQ multiplex PCR; TCRdb holds only in-frame clones, not every one. The sample yields 200,000 to 300,000 clones, 86% seen once. J is TRBJ1-5 and V is TRBV4-1; D ambiguous. The clonotype was recovered from a man aged 35-49 years who had recovered from COVID-19. Sequences were obtained from peripheral blood. The CDR3 region is CASSPLLSTVKAQPQHF. In DNA form, the CDR3 reads TGCGCCAGCAGCCCCTTACTGAGCACCGTAAAAGCTCAGCCCCAGCATTTT.